These T cell receptor beta chains were read from a single sample in a study of blood T cell repertoires in COVID-19. Using immunoSEQ multiplex PCR, the repertoire was profiled, and TCRdb retains in-frame clones only, with some absent. The sample holds 350,000 to 400,000 clones; 85% to 90% are singletons and the top ten take about 1%. The source material was PBMCs or T cells enriched from blood (not recorded which). These receptors came from a young man who had recovered from COVID-19. Each CDR3 is given with its conserved first and last residue. A D gene is named only where the DNA matches it firmly. The size of a clone is reported for some rows only, either as once, few or many, or as a class for expanded clones.

>.|.|TRBV6-5|TRBJ1-2
TGTGCCAGCAGGAGCCTAGTAGGAGGCGGCTATGGCTACACCTTC
CASRSLVGGGYGYTF
>TRBD1|.|TRBV7-9|TRBJ2-7
TGTGCCAGCAGCTCAGGGACAGGGGACCACGAGCAGTACTTC
CASSSGTGDHEQYF
>TRBD1|once|TRBV6-5|TRBJ1-3
TGTGCCAGCACCTTAGGGCAGGGGGGTGGAAACACCATATATTTT
CASTLGQGGGNTIYF
>.|.|TRBV9|TRBJ2-2
TGTGCCAGCAGCGCCCAAACAGGGTCGAACACCGGGGAGCTGTTTTTT
CASSAQTGSNTGELFF
>.|.|TRBV2|TRBJ2-7
TGTGCCAGCAGTGCTGGAGGTCCCTACGAGCAGTACTTC
CASSAGGPYEQYF
>.|.|TRBV30|TRBJ1-2
TGTGCCTGGAGTGTCCTATATGGCTACACCTTC
CAWSVLYGYTF
>TRBD2|.|TRBV3-1/TRBV3-2|TRBJ2-5
TGTGCCAGCAGCCAAACTAGCGGAAGGGAGACCCAGTACTTC
CASSQTSGRETQYF
>.|.|TRBV9|TRBJ1-5
TGTGCCAGCAGCGTGGGGGGTTTTGGTGACAATCAGCCCCAGCATTTT
CASSVGGFGDNQPQHF
>.|.|TRBV7-7|TRBJ1-1
TGTGCCGTGGACGGGAGACGGAACACTGAAGCTTTCTTT
CAVDGRRNTEAFF
>TRBD2|.|TRBV3-1/TRBV3-2|TRBJ2-1
TGTGCCACACAGGGACTAGGGTCCTACAATGAGCAGTTCTTC
CATQGLGSYNEQFF
>.|.|TRBV10-2|TRBJ1-1
TGCGCCAGCAGTAGAGAGGGGACATCCTTAGGGAACACTGAAGCTTTCTTT
CASSREGTSLGNTEAFF
>TRBD1|.|TRBV7-2|TRBJ1-5
TGTGCCAGCAGCCTAACCCGGGACAGGGATCAGCCCCAGCATTTT
CASSLTRDRDQPQHF
>TRBD1|.|TRBV27|TRBJ1-4
TGTGCCACCCGAACAGGGGACCGATTGACTAATGAAAAACTGTTTTTT
CATRTGDRLTNEKLFF
>TRBD1|.|TRBV7-2|TRBJ2-2
TGTGCCAGCAGACCAACAGGGGGCAGGACCGGGGAGCTGTTTTTT
CASRPTGGRTGELFF
>.|.|TRBV18|TRBJ1-6
TGTGCCAGCTCACCAAGACAGGAACAAAATTCACCCCTCCACTTT
CASSPRQEQNSPLHF
>TRBD2|.|TRBV9|TRBJ2-1
TGTGCCAGCAGCGTAGACGGGACTAGCGGGAGGTACGGGGTCTCCTACAATGAGCAGTTCTTC
CASSVDGTSGRYGVSYNEQFF
>TRBD1|.|TRBV29-1|TRBJ1-5
TGCAGCGTGATGACAGGGGTCAATCAGCCCCAGCATTTT
CSVMTGVNQPQHF
>TRBD1|once|TRBV28|TRBJ1-4
TGTGCCAGCAGTTTGAGACAGGGTAATGAAAAACTGTTTTTT
CASSLRQGNEKLFF
>.|once|TRBV6-2/TRBV6-3|TRBJ2-7
TGTGCCAGCAGTTACCCACTCGGCGGGAAAACCTCCTACGAGCAGTACTTC
CASSYPLGGKTSYEQYF
>.|.|TRBV7-8|TRBJ1-5
TGTGCCAGCAGCCGCGATCGGGGGAAAGGACAGCCCCAGCATTTT
CASSRDRGKGQPQHF